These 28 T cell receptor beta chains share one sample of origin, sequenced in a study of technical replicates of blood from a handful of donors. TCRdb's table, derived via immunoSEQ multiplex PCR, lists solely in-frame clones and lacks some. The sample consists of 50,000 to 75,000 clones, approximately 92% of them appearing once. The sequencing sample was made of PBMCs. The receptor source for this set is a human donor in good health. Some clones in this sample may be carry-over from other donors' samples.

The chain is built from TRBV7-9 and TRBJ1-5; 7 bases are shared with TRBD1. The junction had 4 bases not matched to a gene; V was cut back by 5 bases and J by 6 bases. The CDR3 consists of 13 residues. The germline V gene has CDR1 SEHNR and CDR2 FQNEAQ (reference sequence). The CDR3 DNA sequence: TGTGCCAGCAGCCCAGGGGGACTTCAGCCCCAGCATTTT. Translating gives CASSPGGLQPQHF.

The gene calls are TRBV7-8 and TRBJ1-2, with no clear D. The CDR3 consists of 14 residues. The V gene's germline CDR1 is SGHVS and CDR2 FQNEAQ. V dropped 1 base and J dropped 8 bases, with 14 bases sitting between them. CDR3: CASSLVTGVRGYTF. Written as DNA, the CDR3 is TGTGCCAGCAGCTTAGTAACCGGGGTTCGAGGCTACACCTTC.

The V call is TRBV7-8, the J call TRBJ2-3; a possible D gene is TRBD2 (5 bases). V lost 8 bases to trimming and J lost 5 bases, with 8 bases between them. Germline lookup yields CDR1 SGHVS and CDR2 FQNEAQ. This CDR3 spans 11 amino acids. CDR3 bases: TGTGCCAGCGGGAGTTTAGATACGCAGTATTTT. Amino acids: CASGSLDTQYF.

As DNA, the CDR3 is TGTGCCAGCAGAGGGGGGGTGGAGAGCTCCTACGAGCAGTACTTC. Its protein is CASRGGVESSYEQYF. The genes are TRBV28 and TRBJ2-7, with a possible D match to TRBD2 (7 bases). The CDR3 is 15 residues long. Trimming removed 6 bases at V and 0 bases at J, with 15 bases between. Germline V lookup: CDR1 MDHEN, CDR2 SYDVKM.

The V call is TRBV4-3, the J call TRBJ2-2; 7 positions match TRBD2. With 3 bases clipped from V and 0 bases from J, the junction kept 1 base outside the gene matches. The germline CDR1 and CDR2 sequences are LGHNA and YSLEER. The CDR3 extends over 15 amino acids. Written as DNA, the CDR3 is TGCGCCAGCAGCCACCGGGGGGCGAACACCGGGGAGCTGTTTTTT. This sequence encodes CASSHRGANTGELFF.

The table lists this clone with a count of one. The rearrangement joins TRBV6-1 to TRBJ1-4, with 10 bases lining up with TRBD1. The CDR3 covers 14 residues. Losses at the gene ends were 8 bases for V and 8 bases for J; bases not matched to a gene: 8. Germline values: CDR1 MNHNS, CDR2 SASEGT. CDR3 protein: CASRGQGSLEKLFF. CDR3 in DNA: TGTGCCAGCCGGGGACAGGGGAGTTTGGAAAAACTGTTTTTT.

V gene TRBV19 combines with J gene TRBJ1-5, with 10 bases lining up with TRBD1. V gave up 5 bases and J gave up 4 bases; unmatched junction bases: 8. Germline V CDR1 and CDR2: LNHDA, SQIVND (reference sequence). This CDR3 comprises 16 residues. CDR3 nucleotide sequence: TGTGCCAGTAGTCGACAGGGGGCAGTCGGGAATCAGCCCCAGCATTTT. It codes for CASSRQGAVGNQPQHF.

For the CDR3, the DNA is TGTGCCAGCAGCCAAAATCAGGGGGGCACAGATACGCAGTATTTT. Protein sequence: CASSQNQGGTDTQYF. V and J are TRBV4-2 and TRBJ2-3; 7 bases map to TRBD1. Germline V CDR1 and CDR2: LGHNA, YNFKEQ. The CDR3 runs 15 residues. Losses at the gene ends were 2 bases for V and 1 base for J; bases not matched to a gene: 3.

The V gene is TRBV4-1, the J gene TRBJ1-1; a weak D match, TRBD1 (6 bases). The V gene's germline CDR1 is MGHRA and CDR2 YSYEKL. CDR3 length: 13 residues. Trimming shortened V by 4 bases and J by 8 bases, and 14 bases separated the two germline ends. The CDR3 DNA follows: TGCGCCAGCAGCCGTAAGGGGGAGACCGAAGCTTTCTTT. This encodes CASSRKGETEAFF.

In DNA form, the CDR3 reads TGTGCCAGCAGTGAACTCCTTACAACCTACAATGAGCAGTTCTTC. Encoded protein: CASSELLTTYNEQFF. The chain joins TRBV6-1 to TRBJ2-1; no reliable D call. Germline assignment: CDR1 MNHNS and CDR2 SASEGT. This CDR3 has 15 amino acids. Trimming removed 2 bases from V and 2 bases from J, with 10 bases in between.

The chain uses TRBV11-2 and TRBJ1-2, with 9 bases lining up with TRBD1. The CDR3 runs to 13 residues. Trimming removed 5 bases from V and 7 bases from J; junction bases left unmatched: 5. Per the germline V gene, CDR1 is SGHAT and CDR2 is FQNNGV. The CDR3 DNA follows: TGTGCCAGCAGCGGGGACAGGGCTGGTGGCTACACCTTC. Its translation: CASSGDRAGGYTF.

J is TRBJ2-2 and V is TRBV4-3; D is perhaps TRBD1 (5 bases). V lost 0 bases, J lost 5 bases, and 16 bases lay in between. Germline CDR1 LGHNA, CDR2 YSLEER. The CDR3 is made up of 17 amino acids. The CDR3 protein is CASSQDSRELYTGELFF. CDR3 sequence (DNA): TGCGCCAGCAGCCAAGATAGCAGGGAACTCTATACCGGGGAGCTGTTTTTT.

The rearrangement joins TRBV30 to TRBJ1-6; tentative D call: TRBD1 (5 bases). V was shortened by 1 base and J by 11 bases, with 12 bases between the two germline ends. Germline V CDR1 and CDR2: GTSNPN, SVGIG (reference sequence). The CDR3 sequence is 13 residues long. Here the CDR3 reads CAWSETGQAPLHF. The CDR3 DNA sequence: TGTGCCTGGAGTGAAACAGGTCAGGCACCCCTCCACTTT. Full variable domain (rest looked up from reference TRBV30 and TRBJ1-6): SQTIHQWPATLVQPVGSPLSLECTVEGTSNPNLYWYRQAAGRGLQLLFYSVGIGQISSEVPQNLSASRPQDRQFILSSKKLLLSDSGFYLCAWSETGQAPLHFGNGTRLTVT.

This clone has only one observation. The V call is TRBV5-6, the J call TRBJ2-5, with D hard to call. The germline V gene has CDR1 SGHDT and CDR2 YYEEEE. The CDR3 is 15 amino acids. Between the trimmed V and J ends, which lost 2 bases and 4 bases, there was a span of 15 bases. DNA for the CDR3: TGTGCCAGCAGCTTCAGGTCGAGCTTGTCAGAGACCCAGTACTTC. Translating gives CASSFRSSLSETQYF.

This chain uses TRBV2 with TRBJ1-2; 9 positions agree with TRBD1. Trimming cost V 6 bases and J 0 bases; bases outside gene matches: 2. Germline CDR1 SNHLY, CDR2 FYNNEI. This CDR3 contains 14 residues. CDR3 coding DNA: TGTGCCAGCAGCGGACAGGGGACTAACTATGGCTACACCTTC. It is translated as CASSGQGTNYGYTF.

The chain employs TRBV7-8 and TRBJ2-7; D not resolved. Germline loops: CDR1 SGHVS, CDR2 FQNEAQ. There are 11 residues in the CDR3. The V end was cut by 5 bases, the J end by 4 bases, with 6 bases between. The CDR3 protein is CASSVNYEQYF. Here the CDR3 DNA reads TGTGCCAGCAGCGTCAATTACGAGCAGTACTTC.

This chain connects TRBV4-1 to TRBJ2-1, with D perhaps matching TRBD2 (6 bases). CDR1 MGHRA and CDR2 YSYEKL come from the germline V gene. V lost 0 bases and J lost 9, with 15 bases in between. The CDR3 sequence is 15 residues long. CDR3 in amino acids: CASSQDLRDWLEQFF. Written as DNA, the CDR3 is TGCGCCAGCAGCCAAGATTTAAGGGACTGGCTTGAGCAGTTCTTC.

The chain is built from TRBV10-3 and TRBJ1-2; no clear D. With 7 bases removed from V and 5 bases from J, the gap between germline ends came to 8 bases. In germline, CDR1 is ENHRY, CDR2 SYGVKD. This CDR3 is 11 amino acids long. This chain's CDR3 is CAIKREYGYTF. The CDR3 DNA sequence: TGTGCCATCAAAAGGGAGTATGGCTACACCTTC.

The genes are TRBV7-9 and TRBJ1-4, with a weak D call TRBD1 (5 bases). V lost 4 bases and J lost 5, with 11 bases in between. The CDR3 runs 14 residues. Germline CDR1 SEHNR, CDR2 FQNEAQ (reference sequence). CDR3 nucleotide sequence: TGTGCCAGCAGCTCGTTCAACAGGAATGAAAAACTGTTTTTT. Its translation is CASSSFNRNEKLFF.

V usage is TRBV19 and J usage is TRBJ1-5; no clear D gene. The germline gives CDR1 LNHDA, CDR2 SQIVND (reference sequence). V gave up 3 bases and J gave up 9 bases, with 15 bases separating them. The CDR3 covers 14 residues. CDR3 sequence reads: CASSIQVGGGPQHF. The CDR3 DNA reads TGTGCCAGTAGTATCCAGGTGGGAGGTGGGCCCCAGCATTTT.

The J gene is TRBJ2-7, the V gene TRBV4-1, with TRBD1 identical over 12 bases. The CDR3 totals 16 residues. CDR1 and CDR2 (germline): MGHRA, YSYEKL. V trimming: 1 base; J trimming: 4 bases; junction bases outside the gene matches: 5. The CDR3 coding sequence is TGCGCCAGCAGCCAAGGGGGACAGGGGGCTGTGTACGAGCAGTACTTC. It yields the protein CASSQGGQGAVYEQYF.

CDR3 coding DNA: TGTGCCAGCAGCGGGGGAGGGAGGGAGGCCGCACCCCTCCACTTT. It encodes CASSGGGREAAPLHF. The chain couples TRBV5-4 to TRBJ1-6, with D perhaps matching TRBD1 (5 bases). This CDR3 is built from 15 residues. V dropped 4 bases and J dropped 11 bases, with 19 bases sitting between them. Germline lookup yields CDR1 SGHNT and CDR2 YYREEE (reference sequence).

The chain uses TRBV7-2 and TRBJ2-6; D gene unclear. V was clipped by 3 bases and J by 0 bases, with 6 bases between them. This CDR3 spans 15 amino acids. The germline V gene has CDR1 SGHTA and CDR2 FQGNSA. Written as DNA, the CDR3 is TGTGCCAGCAGCTTCGGTAGCTCTGGGGCCAACGTCCTGACTTTC. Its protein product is CASSFGSSGANVLTF.

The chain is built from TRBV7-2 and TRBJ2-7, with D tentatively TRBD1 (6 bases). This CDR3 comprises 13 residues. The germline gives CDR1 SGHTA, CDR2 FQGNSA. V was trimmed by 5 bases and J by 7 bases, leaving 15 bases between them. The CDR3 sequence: CASSQVWGREQYF. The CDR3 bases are TGTGCCAGCAGCCAGGTTTGGGGGCGAGAGCAGTACTTC.

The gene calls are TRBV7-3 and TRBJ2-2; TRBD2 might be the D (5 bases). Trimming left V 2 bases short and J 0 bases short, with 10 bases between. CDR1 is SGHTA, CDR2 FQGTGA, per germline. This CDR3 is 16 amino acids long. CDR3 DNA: TGTGCCAGCAGCTTACTCGGGGTCGCGAACACCGGGGAGCTGTTTTTT. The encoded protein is CASSLLGVANTGELFF.

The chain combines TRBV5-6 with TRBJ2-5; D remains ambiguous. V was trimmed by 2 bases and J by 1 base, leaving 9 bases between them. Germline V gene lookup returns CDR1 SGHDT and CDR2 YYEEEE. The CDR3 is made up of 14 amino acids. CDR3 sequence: CASSFGLPQETQYF. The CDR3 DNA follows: TGTGCCAGCAGCTTCGGTCTCCCCCAAGAGACCCAGTACTTC.

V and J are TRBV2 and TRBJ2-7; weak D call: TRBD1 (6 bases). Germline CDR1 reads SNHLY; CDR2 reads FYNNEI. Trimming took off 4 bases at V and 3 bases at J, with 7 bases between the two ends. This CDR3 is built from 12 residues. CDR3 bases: TGTGCCAGCAGTGGGGACATCTACGAGCAGTACTTC. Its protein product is CASSGDIYEQYF.

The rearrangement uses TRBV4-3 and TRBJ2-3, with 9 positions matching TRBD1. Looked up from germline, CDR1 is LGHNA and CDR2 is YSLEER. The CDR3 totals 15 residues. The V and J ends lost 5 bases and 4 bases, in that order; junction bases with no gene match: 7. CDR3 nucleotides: TGCGCCAGCAGCGAAAAGACAGGGGGAGCAGATACGCAGTATTTT. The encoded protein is CASSEKTGGADTQYF.